This note documents a single TCR beta chain sequence. Its antigen is unknown. V gave up 4 bases and J gave up 5 bases, with 8 bases separating them. The germline V gene encodes CDR1 DFQATT and CDR2 SNEGSKA (reference sequence). This CDR3 has 11 amino acids. These data are taken from a study of shared clonotypes between healthy human individuals. CD4+ cells underwent separation, giving CD45RA+ naive and CD45RA-negative memory subsets. Study outcomes and limitations: Clonotypes shared by all four sorted-subset donors had higher generation probabilities than non-shared clonotypes.

Assay runs were performed at deep level. Only in-frame clones appear in the TCRdb table, and some are missing; sequencing was by immunoSEQ multiplex PCR. This table holds around 180,000 clones, 90% to 95% found once. The sample consisted of naive CD4+ T cells sorted from blood. Subset here: CD45RA+ positively selected. This clonotype originated in a woman aged 25 to 39 in good health. V gene TRBV20-1 combines with J gene TRBJ1-2; D is undetermined. The CDR3 region is CSATDKYGYTF. CDR3 bases: TGCAGTGCTACAGACAAGTATGGCTACACCTTC.